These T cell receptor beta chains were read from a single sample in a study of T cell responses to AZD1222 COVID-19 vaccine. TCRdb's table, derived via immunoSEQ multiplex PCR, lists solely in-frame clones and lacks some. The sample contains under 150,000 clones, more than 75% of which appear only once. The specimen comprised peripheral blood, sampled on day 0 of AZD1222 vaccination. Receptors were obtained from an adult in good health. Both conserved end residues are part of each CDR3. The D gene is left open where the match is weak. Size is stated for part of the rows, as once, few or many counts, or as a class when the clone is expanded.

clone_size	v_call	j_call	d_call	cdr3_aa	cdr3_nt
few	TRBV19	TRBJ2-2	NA	CASDSRGTGELFF	TGTGCCAGTGATAGCAGGGGTACCGGGGAGCTGTTTTTT
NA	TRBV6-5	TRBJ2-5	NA	CASTASQETQYF	TGTGCCAGCACGGCCAGCCAAGAGACCCAGTACTTC
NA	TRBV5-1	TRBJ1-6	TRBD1	CASSLGQGSPLHF	TGCGCCAGCAGCCTGGGACAGGGGTCACCCCTCCACTTT
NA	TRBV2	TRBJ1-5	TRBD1	CASSGRGGSGQPQHF	TGTGCCAGCAGTGGCAGAGGGGGCTCGGGTCAGCCCCAGCATTTT
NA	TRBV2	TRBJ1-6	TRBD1	CASSERSPGQGIHSPLHF	TGTGCCAGCAGTGAGCGGAGCCCGGGACAGGGGATCCATTCACCCCTCCACTTT
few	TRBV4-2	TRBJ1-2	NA	CASSQTGDSLYGYTF	TGTGCCAGCAGCCAAACAGGAGACAGTCTCTATGGCTACACCTTC
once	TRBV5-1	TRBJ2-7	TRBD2	CASSSGGGAGYEQYF	TGCGCCAGCAGCTCGGGGGGGGGCGCAGGGTACGAGCAGTACTTC
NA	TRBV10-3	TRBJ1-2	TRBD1	CAISKQGAGTSGYTF	TGTGCCATCAGTAAGCAGGGGGCAGGGACCAGCGGCTACACCTTC
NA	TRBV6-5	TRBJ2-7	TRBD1	CASRDRGRVAEQYF	TGTGCCAGCAGGGACAGGGGGCGCGTCGCCGAGCAGTACTTC
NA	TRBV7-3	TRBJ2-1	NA	CASSPLAGGAEQFF	TGTGCCAGCAGCCCCCTAGCTGGCGGGGCTGAGCAGTTCTTC
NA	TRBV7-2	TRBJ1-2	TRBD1	CASSLDRGMEDGYTF	TGTGCCAGCAGCCTCGACAGGGGGATGGAGGATGGCTACACCTTC
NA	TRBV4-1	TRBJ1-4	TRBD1	CASSQDWKGADNEKLFF	TGCGCCAGCAGCCAAGATTGGAAGGGGGCGGATAATGAAAAACTGTTTTTT
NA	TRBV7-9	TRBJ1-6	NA	CASSLSGRDSPLHF	TGTGCCAGCAGCTTATCAGGGCGAGATTCACCCCTCCACTTT
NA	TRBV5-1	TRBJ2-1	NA	CASSLEGDSYNEQFF	TGCGCCAGCTCTTTAGAGGGCGACTCCTACAATGAGCAGTTCTTC
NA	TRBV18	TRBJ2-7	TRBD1	CASSFSGTASYEQYF	TGTGCCAGCTCATTTTCCGGGACAGCTTCCTACGAGCAGTACTTC
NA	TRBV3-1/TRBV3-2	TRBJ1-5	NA	CASSQDNRDHQPQHF	TGTGCCAGCAGCCAAGATAACAGGGACCATCAGCCCCAGCATTTT
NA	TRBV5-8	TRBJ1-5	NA	CASSLEGGFNQPQHF	TGTGCCAGCAGCTTGGAGGGGGGATTCAATCAGCCCCAGCATTTT
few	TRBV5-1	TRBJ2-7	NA	CASSLASLGGEQYF	TGCGCCAGCAGCTTGGCTAGCCTAGGGGGCGAGCAGTACTTC
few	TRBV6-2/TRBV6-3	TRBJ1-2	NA	CASSPLPGTLNYGYTF	TGTGCCAGCAGCCCCCTTCCCGGGACACTCAACTATGGCTACACCTTC
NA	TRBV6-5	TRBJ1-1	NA	CASKDPQGGTEAFF	TGTGCCAGCAAAGACCCTCAAGGGGGGACTGAAGCTTTCTTT
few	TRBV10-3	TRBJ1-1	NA	CAISESRKGDTEAFF	TGTGCCATCAGTGAGTCGAGGAAGGGGGACACTGAAGCTTTCTTT
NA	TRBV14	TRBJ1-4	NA	CASSLRPGGDEKLFF	TGTGCCAGCAGCCTCAGACCGGGAGGCGATGAAAAACTGTTTTTT
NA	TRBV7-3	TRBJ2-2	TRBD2	CASSLASGGATTGELFF	TGTGCCAGCAGCTTAGCTAGCGGGGGGGCCACCACCGGGGAGCTGTTTTTT
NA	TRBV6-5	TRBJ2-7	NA	CASRRDGGYEQYF	TGTGCCAGCAGGAGGGACGGCGGCTACGAGCAGTACTTC
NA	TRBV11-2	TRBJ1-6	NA	CASSFTGWDNSPLHF	TGTGCCAGCAGCTTTACAGGGTGGGATAATTCACCCCTCCACTTT
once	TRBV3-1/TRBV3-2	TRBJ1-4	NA	CASSRFLTGTNEKLFF	TGTGCCAGCAGCCGGTTTCTGACGGGAACTAATGAAAAACTGTTTTTT
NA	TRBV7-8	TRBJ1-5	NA	CASSQLKGESQPQHF	TGTGCCAGCAGCCAACTTAAAGGGGAATCGCAGCCCCAGCATTTT
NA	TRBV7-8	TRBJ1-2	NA	CASSLVPSGVLSGYTF	TGTGCCAGCAGCTTAGTCCCCTCGGGTGTCCTCTCTGGCTACACCTTC
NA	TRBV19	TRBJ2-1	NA	CASRRMGSHGGEQFF	TGTGCCAGCAGACGGATGGGGTCCCACGGTGGTGAGCAGTTCTTC
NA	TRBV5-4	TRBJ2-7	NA	CASSLGGRTVDEQYF	TGTGCCAGCAGCTTGGGGGGGCGCACCGTCGACGAGCAGTACTTC
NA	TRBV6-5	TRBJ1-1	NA	CASSYSTALNTEAFF	TGTGCCAGCAGTTACTCGACAGCGTTGAACACTGAAGCTTTCTTT
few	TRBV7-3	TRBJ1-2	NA	CASSPDGLYGYTF	TGTGCCAGCAGTCCGGACGGGCTCTATGGCTACACCTTC
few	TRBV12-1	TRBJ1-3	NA	CASDPAEDSGNTIYF	TGTGCCAGCGACCCGGCGGAGGACTCTGGAAACACCATATATTTT
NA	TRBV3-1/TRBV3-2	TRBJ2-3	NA	CASSQGIGGDTQYF	TGTGCCAGCAGCCAAGGAATAGGTGGGGATACGCAGTATTTT
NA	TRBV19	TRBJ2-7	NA	CASSIDRERYEQYF	TGTGCCAGTAGTATAGACAGGGAACGTTACGAGCAGTACTTC